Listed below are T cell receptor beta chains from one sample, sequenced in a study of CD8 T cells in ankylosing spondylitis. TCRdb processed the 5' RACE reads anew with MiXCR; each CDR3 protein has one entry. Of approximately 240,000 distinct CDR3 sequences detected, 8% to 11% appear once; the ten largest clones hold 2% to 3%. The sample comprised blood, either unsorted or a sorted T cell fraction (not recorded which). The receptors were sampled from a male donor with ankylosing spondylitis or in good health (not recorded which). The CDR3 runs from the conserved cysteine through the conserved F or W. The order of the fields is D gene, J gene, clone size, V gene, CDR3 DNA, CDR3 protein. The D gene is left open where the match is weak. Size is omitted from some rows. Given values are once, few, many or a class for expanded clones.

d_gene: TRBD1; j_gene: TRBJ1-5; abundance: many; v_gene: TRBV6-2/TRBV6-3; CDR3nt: TGTGCCAGCAGTAAAGGGACAGGGGCTAATAGCAATCAGCCCCAGCATTTT; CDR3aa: CASSKGTGANSNQPQHF
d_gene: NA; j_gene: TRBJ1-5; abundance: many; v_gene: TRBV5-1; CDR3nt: TGCGCCAGCAGCTTGGGGCAGCTAGATCAGCCCCAGCATTTT; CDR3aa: CASSLGQLDQPQHF
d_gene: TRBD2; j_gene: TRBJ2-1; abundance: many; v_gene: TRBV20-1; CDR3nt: TGCAGTGCTAGACGCGGGAGGGCCGGGTACAATGAGCAGTTCTTC; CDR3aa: CSARRGRAGYNEQFF
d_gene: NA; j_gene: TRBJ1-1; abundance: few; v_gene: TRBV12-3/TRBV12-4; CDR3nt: TGTGCCAGCAATCCCGGAGGTTATCAGGATAACACTGAAGCTTTCTTT; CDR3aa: CASNPGGYQDNTEAFF
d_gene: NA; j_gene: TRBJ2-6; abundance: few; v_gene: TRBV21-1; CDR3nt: TGTGCCAGCAGCGGGGGTCGGACAGGAACCGACTCTGGGGCCAACGTCCTGACTTTC; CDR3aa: CASSGGRTGTDSGANVLTF
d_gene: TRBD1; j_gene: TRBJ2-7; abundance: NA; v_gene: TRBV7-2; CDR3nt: TGTGCCAGCAGCCTTTCGGACAGGGGCTACGAGCAGTACTTC; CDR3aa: CASSLSDRGYEQYF
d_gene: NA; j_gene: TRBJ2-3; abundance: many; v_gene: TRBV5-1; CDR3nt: TGCGCCAGCAGCTCGGAGCAAAGGACAGATACGCAGTATTTT; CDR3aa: CASSSEQRTDTQYF
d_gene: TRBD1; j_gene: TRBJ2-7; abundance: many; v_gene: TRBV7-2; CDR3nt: TGTGCCAGCAGCTCCGGGACAGGGCGATACGAGCAGTACTTC; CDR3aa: CASSSGTGRYEQYF
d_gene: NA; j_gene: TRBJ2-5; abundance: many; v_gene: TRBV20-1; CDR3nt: TGCAGTGCTAGAGGTCTTACTAACCAAGAGACCCAGTACTTC; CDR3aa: CSARGLTNQETQYF
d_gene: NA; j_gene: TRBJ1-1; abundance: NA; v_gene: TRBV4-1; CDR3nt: TGCGCCAGCAGCCAAGGCAGACAGGTCACTGAAGCTTTCTTT; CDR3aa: CASSQGRQVTEAFF
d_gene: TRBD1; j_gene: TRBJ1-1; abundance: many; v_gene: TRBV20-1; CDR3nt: TGCAGTGCTCCTACAGGGGTACGCGCTTTCTTT; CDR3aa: CSAPTGVRAFF
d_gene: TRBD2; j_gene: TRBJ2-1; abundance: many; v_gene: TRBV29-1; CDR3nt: TGCAGCGTAGCCTTCAGCGGGACGTCCGCATCCTCCTACAATGAGCAGTTCTTC; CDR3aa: CSVAFSGTSASSYNEQFF
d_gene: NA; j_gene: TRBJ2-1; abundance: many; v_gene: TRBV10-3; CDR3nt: TGTGCCATCAGTTATTCGACAGTTTACAATGAGCAGTTCTTC; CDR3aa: CAISYSTVYNEQFF
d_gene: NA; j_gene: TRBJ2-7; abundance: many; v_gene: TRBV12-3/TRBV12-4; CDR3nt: TGTGCCAGCAGTTCCCCGGGACTTGGTTTGGAGCAGTACTTC; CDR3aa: CASSSPGLGLEQYF
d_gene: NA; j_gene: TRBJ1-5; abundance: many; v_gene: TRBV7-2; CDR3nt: TGTGCCAGCAGCTTAGGCTATAGCAATCAGCCCCAGCATTTT; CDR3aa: CASSLGYSNQPQHF
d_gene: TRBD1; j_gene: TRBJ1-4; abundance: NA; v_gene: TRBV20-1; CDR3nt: TGCAGTGCTACACAGGGGGGGACTGAAAAACTGTTTTTT; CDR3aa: CSATQGGTEKLFF
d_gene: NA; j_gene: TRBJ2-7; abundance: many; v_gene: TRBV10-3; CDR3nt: TGTGCCATCAGCGACCCAGACGAGCAGTACTTC; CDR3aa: CAISDPDEQYF
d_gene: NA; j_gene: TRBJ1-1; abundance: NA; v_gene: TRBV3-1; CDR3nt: TGTGCCAGCAGCCACAGACAGGACCAGAACACTGAAGCTTTCTTT; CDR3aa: CASSHRQDQNTEAFF
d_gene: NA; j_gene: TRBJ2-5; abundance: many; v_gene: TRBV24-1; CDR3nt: TGTGCCACCGCCATGGGGGGCCATGGAGAGACCCAGTACTTC; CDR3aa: CATAMGGHGETQYF
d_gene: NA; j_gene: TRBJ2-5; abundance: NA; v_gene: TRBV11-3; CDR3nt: TGTGCCAGCAGTCGGGAATGGGGGATTATAGAGACCCAGTACTTC; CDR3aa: CASSREWGIIETQYF
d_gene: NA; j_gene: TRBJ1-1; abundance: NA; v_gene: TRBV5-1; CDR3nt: TGCGCCAGCAGCCCCTTGCAGGGGCAGGACACTGAAGCTTTCTTT; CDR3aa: CASSPLQGQDTEAFF
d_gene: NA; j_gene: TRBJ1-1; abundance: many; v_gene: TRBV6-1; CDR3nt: TGTGCCAGCGGGCAGGGGCGGGACACTGAAGCTTTCTTT; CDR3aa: CASGQGRDTEAFF
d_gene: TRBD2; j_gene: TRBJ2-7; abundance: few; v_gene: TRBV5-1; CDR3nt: TGCGCCAGCAGCGACGGGACTAGCCAACCCTACGAGCAGTACTTC; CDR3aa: CASSDGTSQPYEQYF
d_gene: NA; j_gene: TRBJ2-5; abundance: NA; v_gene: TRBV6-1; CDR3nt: TGTGCCAGCAGTGATTCAACAGGGAAACAAGAGACCCAGTACTTC; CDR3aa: CASSDSTGKQETQYF
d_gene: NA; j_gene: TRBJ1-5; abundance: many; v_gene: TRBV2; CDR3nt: TGTGCCAGCAGAAGCCGGGACATTCCTCATCAGCCCCAGCATTTT; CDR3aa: CASRSRDIPHQPQHF
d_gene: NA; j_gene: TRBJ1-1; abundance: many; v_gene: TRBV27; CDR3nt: TGTGCCAGCATGAGTGGGGTCATGAACACTGAAGCTTTCTTT; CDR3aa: CASMSGVMNTEAFF
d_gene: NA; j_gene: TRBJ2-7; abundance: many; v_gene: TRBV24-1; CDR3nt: TGTGCCCGCCCGAAAGTTTTCTACGAGCAGTACTTC; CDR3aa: CARPKVFYEQYF
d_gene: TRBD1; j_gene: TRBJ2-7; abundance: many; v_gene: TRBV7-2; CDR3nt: TGTGCCAGCAGCGGGGGGACAGGGGTCGGGCAGTACTTC; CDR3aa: CASSGGTGVGQYF
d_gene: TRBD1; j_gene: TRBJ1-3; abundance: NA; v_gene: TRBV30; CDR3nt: TGTGCCTGGAGTAGAGGACAGGGAAAGAGAAACACCATATATTTT; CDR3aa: CAWSRGQGKRNTIYF
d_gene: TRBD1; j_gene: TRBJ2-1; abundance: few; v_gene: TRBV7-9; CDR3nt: TGTGCCAGCAGCTCGACAGGGGCCGCCTGGGATGAGCAGTTCTTC; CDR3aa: CASSSTGAAWDEQFF
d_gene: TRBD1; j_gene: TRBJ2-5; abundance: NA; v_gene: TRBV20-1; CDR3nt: TGCAGTGCTAGAGATCGGAGACAGGGGCTAGAGACCCAGTACTTC; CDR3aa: CSARDRRQGLETQYF
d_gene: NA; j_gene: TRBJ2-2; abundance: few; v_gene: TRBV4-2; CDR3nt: TGTGCCAGCAGCCAAGAGGTGCCCACCGGGGAGCTGTTTTTT; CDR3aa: CASSQEVPTGELFF
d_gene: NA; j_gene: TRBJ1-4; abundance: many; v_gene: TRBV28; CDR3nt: TGTGCCAGCAGTCGACAGCCCGAAAAACTGTTTTTT; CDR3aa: CASSRQPEKLFF
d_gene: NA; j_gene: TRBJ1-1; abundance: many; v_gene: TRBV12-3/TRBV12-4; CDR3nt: TGTGCCAGCAGGCTCAGGATGAACACTGAAGCTTTCTTT; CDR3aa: CASRLRMNTEAFF
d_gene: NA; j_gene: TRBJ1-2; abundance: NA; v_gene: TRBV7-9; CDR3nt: TGTGCCAGCAGCTTGGGTTTAAACCCCTATGGCTACACCTTC; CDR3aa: CASSLGLNPYGYTF
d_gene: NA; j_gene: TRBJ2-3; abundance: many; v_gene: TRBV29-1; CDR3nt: TGCAGCGTTGAAGGGGGAGGTACGCAGTATTTT; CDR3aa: CSVEGGGTQYF
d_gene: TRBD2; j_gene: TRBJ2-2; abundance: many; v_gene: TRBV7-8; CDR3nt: TGTGCCAGCAGCTTGGGGGGAAGACTAGCGTCCAACACCGGGGAGCTGTTTTTT; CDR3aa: CASSLGGRLASNTGELFF
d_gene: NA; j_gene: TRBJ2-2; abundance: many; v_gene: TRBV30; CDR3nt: TGTGCCTGGACACTTGGGGGTACCGGGGAGCTGTTTTTT; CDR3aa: CAWTLGGTGELFF
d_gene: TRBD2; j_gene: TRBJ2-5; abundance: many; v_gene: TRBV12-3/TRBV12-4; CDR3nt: TGTGCCAGCAGCTTAGCGGGGGGGCAAGAGACCCAGTACTTC; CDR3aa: CASSLAGGQETQYF
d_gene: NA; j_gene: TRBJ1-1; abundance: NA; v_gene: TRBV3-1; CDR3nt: TGTGCCAGCAGCTCGCCGGAGACTGAAGCTTTCTTT; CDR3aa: CASSSPETEAFF
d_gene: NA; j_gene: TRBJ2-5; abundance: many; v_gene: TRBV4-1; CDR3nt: TGCGCCAGCAGCCCCGGGGTTCAGGGCGGGACTTTCGTAGAGACCCAGTACTTC; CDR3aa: CASSPGVQGGTFVETQYF
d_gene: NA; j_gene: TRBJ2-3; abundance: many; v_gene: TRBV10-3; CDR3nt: TGTGCCATCAGCCCCTTTAGCGCCTCGAGGGGGGATACGCAGTATTTT; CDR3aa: CAISPFSASRGDTQYF